This T cell receptor beta chain originates from a study of metastatic and nonmetastatic thyroid tumors. In the study overall: Malignant and benign thyroid patients had repertoires compared in peripheral blood and tumor or nodule tissue. Whole-study findings and limits: Significantly greater TCR beta diversity was reportedly found in malignant thyroid tumors than in benign nodules (in blood and tumor).

No patient received treatment before thyroid surgery. The CDR3 totals 17 residues. The germline gives CDR1 KGHDR, CDR2 SFDVKD. V lost 3 bases to trimming and J lost 8 bases; unmatched junction nucleotides: 9. As processed by the authors: Clinicopathological groups supplied CDR3 differences that were used to build a distant-metastasis classifier for papillary thyroid cancer. TCRdb re-analyzed the PCR reads using MiXCR. TCRdb assigned the V and J calls; the authors' analysis was not used. The sample holds fewer than 35,000 clones, approximately 10% seen once. This clone was seen many times. What it binds is unknown.

The specimen sequenced was blood. This sequence joins TRBV24-1 and TRBJ2-1; 13 bases fit TRBD2. This receptor was identified in a female donor with papillary thyroid cancer or a benign thyroid nodule (not recorded which). Some clones in this sample may be carry-over from other donors' samples. CDR3 in amino acids: CATSDPGTSGNGDEQFF. CDR3 DNA: TGTGCCACCAGTGATCCAGGGACTAGCGGGAACGGCGATGAGCAGTTCTTC.